This T cell receptor (beta chain) was sequenced in a study of human T cells and chemical hapten exposure. Trimming pared 2 bases from V and 6 bases from J, leaving 13 bases between. This CDR3 spans 14 amino acids. The library put unique molecular identifiers onto individual cDNA molecules. As originally analysed: Sample TCR counts, which ranged from roughly 20,000 to 690,600, had a median of approximately 95,000. One entry per CDR3 protein, called by TCRdb with MiXCR from the 5' RACE reads. In this record, the V and J calls reflect TCRdb's handling and not the investigators' own analysis. Among 130,000 or so distinct CDR3 sequences listed, approximately 4% were seen once. This clonotype was observed many times. The authors extracted total RNA from unfractionated whole blood.

The chain is built from TRBV12-3 or TRBV12-4 and TRBJ1-1, with D tentatively TRBD1 (6 bases). The sequence was collected from a female donor in good health. The CDR3 DNA follows: TGTGCCAGCAGTTTATCAGGGGATGGGTCTGAAGCTTTCTTT. This gives the protein CASSLSGDGSEAFF.